A single sample is the source of the 10 T cell receptor beta chains below, sequenced in a study of T-cell reconstitution after alpha-beta-depleted transplantation in children. The authors prepared the TCRbeta library with unique molecular identifiers. In TCRdb, the PCR reads were re-called with MiXCR into one record per CDR3 protein. The sample lists 500,000 to 750,000 distinct CDR3 sequences, over 10% seen once, with over 2% in the top ten. The sequenced sample was PBMCs, mostly from graft donor cells, obtained 360 days after TCRalphabeta/CD19-depleted stem cell transplant. The source of these receptors is a male patient younger than 18 who had a stem cell transplant for acute myeloid leukemia, so the T cells may come from the graft donor.

This clonotype was counted between two and nine times. The genes are TRBV18 and TRBJ1-5, with 7 positions matching TRBD1. The CDR3 is made up of 12 amino acids. CDR1 KGHSH and CDR2 LQKENI come from the germline V gene. With V trimmed by 3 bases and J by 10 bases, 3 bases remained unmatched. Here the CDR3 reads CASSPRGLPQHF. The CDR3 coding sequence is TGTGCCAGCTCACCTAGGGGGCTACCCCAGCATTTT.

This clonotype was seen repeatedly, ten times or more. The rearrangement links TRBV6-1 to TRBJ2-5, with 9 nucleotides matching TRBD2. V shed 6 bases, J shed 4 bases, and the junction held 12 bases outside the gene matches. Germline loops: CDR1 MNHNS, CDR2 SASEGT. The CDR3 extends over 16 amino acids. The DNA for the CDR3 is TGTGCCAGCAGCAGGACTAGCGTCGGAGAGGCAGAGACCCAGTACTTC. Its protein is CASSRTSVGEAETQYF.

V usage is TRBV12-3 or TRBV12-4 and J usage is TRBJ2-4; D gene unclear. The V gene lost 3 bases and the J gene lost 0 bases, with 12 bases spanning the gap. This CDR3 is built from 16 residues. The CDR3 is CASSFLLGLAKNIQYF. The CDR3 DNA is TGTGCCAGCAGTTTCCTCTTGGGTCTAGCCAAAAACATTCAGTACTTC.

The table lists this clonotype with many counts. This chain connects TRBV29-1 to TRBJ2-4, with TRBD2 as a possible D gene (6 bases). Germline CDR1 reads SQVTM; CDR2 reads ANQGSEA. The CDR3 length is 12 residues. Trimming cost V 7 bases and J 2 bases, with 9 bases left between them. In DNA form, the CDR3 reads TGCAGCGGGGCGGGGTCCAAAAACATTCAGTACTTC. This translates into CSGAGSKNIQYF.

The chain employs TRBV28 and TRBJ2-1, with TRBD2 identical over 10 bases. V dropped 6 bases and J dropped 4; count of bases not matched to a gene: 12. This CDR3 is built from 17 residues. Looked up from germline, CDR1 is MDHEN and CDR2 is SYDVKM. The CDR3 sequence is CASRVPGLAAIYNEQFF. In nucleotides, the CDR3 is TGTGCCAGCAGGGTTCCCGGACTAGCGGCAATTTACAATGAGCAGTTCTTC.

This clonotype was seen a handful of times. The J gene is TRBJ2-2, the V gene TRBV9, with D possibly being TRBD1 (6 bases). The CDR3 runs 15 residues. V lost 0 bases to trimming and J lost 6 bases, with 12 bases between them. Germline V gives CDR1 SGDLS, CDR2 YYNGEE. This chain's CDR3 is CASSVEEGEPGELFF. CDR3 nucleotide sequence: TGTGCCAGCAGCGTAGAAGAGGGGGAGCCCGGGGAGCTGTTTTTT.

The rearrangement links TRBV12-3 or TRBV12-4 to TRBJ1-6, with 8 bases that match TRBD1. The CDR3 loop spans 15 amino acids. V shed 3 bases, J shed 8 bases, and the junction held 6 bases outside the gene matches. The CDR3 spells CASSLSGTGDSPLHF. CDR3 coding DNA: TGTGCCAGCAGTTTGAGCGGGACAGGTGATTCACCCCTCCACTTT.

This clonotype occurred many times. The CDR3 spells CASSLWGSGANVLTF. CDR3 DNA: TGTGCCAGCAGTCTTTGGGGCTCTGGGGCCAACGTCCTGACTTTC. The chain uses TRBV5-4 and TRBJ2-6; unclear D gene. The germline gives CDR1 SGHNT, CDR2 YYREEE (reference sequence). This CDR3 is built from 15 residues. Between the trimmed V and J ends, which lost 5 bases and 0 bases, there was a span of 9 bases. The variable domain in full, with the rest retrieved from reference TRBV5-4 and TRBJ2-6, is ETGVTQSPTHLIKTRGQQVTLRCSSQSGHNTVSWYQQALGQGPQFIFQYYREEENGRGNFPPRFSGLQFPNYSSELNVNALELDDSALYLCASSLWGSGANVLTFGAGSRLTVL.

This clonotype was detected only a few times. The chain combines TRBV20-1 with TRBJ2-2; D gene unclear. This CDR3 is built from 16 residues. Germline V gene lookup returns CDR1 DFQATT and CDR2 SNEGSKA (reference sequence). With 1 base removed from V and 3 bases from J, the gap between germline ends came to 15 bases. The DNA of the CDR3 is TGCAGTGCTAGAGCCGCCGGGCGCAGATACACCGGGGAGCTGTTTTTT. Protein sequence: CSARAAGRRYTGELFF.

This chain connects TRBV5-1 to TRBJ2-7, with D possibly being TRBD2 (6 bases). Germline-derived CDR1 and CDR2 are SGHRS and YFSETQ. The CDR3 sequence is 16 residues long. The V end lost 0 bases, the J end lost 0 bases, and 13 bases lay between the germline ends. In DNA form, the CDR3 reads TGCGCCAGCAGCTTGGCTAGCGAAACGAGCTCCTACGAGCAGTACTTC. The encoded protein is CASSLASETSSYEQYF.